This TCR beta chain was retrieved from a study of Ad26.COV2.S vaccination and SARS-CoV-2 variants. Study-wide context: Ad26.COV2.S was injected intramuscularly once or twice, 56 days apart. Findings and limits, study-wide: Participants given vaccine showed non-spike TCR breadth similar to that of placebo recipients. Responses of spike-specific T cells (both CD8+ and CD4+) reportedly showed substantial breadth after vaccination.

Germline CDR1 and CDR2: SQVTM and ANQGSEA. V was shortened by 7 bases and J by 3 bases, with 18 bases between the two germline ends. The length of the CDR3 is 14 residues. Treatment indicated: around 19 received Ad26.COV2.S at low or high dose, single or two shots; roughly five received placebo; per-sample allocation not given. Samples were taken on day 63 after the first vaccine or placebo injection. In Boston, the donor was an adult between 18-55 years of age. About this clone: Its antigen is unidentified.

Clones were sequenced by immunoSEQ multiplex PCR, and TCRdb holds only the in-frame ones, with some missing. The sample shows 350,000 to 400,000 clones, about nine tenths of them seen only once. This specimen was peripheral blood, taken in a trial of Ad26.COV2.S vaccine versus placebo. The clonotype originates from a person aged 18-60 years who received the Ad26.COV2.S COVID-19 vaccine or a placebo. This chain links TRBV29-1 with TRBJ1-1; D is uncertain. CDR3 amino acids: CSAPLLEGYTEAFF. The CDR3, as DNA: TGCAGCGCACCCCTTTTAGAGGGATACACTGAAGCTTTCTTT.